The 6 T cell receptor beta chains in this list originate from one sample, sequenced in a study of Graves' ophthalmopathy and Graves' hyperthyroidism. Amplification of TCR beta CDR3 regions used RNA transcripts. The first-round RT-PCR employed HTBI primers together with the Qiagen OneStep RT-PCR kit. A multiplex PCR was then performed as the second round. TCRdb reprocessed the multiplex PCR reads with MiXCR, giving one entry per CDR3 protein. Of more than 1,000,000 distinct CDR3 sequences in the sample, about two fifths were seen once. Sequencing was carried out using peripheral blood or thyroid tissue (not recorded which). All receptors come from an adult man with Graves' hyperthyroidism.

The chain has TRBV25-1 and TRBJ1-2, with 8 nucleotides matching TRBD1. Looked up from germline, CDR1 is MGHDK and CDR2 is SYGVNS. After removal of 10 bases from V and 6 bases from J, the junction contained 10 bases not matched to a gene. The CDR3 totals 13 residues. This CDR3 is CATNAGGANGYTF. Written as DNA, the CDR3 is TGTGCCACCAACGCAGGGGGCGCGAATGGCTACACCTTC.

The V gene is TRBV6-1, the J gene TRBJ2-7, with D unresolved. CDR1 and CDR2 from the germline V gene are MNHNS and SASEGT. This CDR3 has 13 residues. The V and J ends lost 1 base and 6 bases respectively, with 10 bases between them. Written as DNA, the CDR3 is TGTGCCAGCAGTGAAGGACACCCCCTCGAGCAGTACTTC. Residues: CASSEGHPLEQYF.

This clonotype was detected ten times or more. The J gene is TRBJ1-2, the V gene TRBV2, with D unresolved. V shed 7 bases and J shed 8 bases, with 14 bases lying between them. The length of the CDR3 is 12 residues. CDR1 and CDR2 from the germline V gene are SNHLY and FYNNEI. CDR3 DNA: TGTGCCAGCAAAACGAAGGCCTGGGGCTACACCTTC. Translated: CASKTKAWGYTF.

Concerning this clonotype itself: Just one base apart from a much larger clone, this may be a read error. V is TRBV25-1 and J is TRBJ1-6, with D uncertain. Looked up from germline, CDR1 is MGHDK and CDR2 is SYGVNS. The CDR3 runs to 14 residues. In DNA, the CDR3 is TGTGCCAGCAGCTCCCAATCGGGAAAATCACCCCTCCCCTTT. Its protein product is CASSSQSGKSPLPF.

This clonotype was recorded at least ten times. CDR3 DNA sequence: TGCAGTGCTAGAGATCAGGGGGCAGATAATGAAAAACTGTTTTTT. Translating gives CSARDQGADNEKLFF. The chain joins TRBV20-1 to TRBJ1-4, with 8 bases matching TRBD1. Germline-derived CDR1 and CDR2 are DFQATT and SNEGSKA (reference sequence). This CDR3 contains 15 residues. V gave up 0 bases and J gave up 4 bases; unmatched junction bases: 4.

With respect to this clonotype: This may be a read error: a much more frequent sequence differs by one nucleotide. The chain links TRBV9 to TRBJ1-5; D ambiguous. Germline V gene lookup returns CDR1 SGDLS and CDR2 YYNGEE. The CDR3 sequence is 14 residues long. DNA of the CDR3: TGTGCCAGCAGTCGATTATTAAGCAATCAGCCCGAGCATTTT. Its protein is CASSRLLSNQPEHF.